This T cell receptor (beta chain) was recovered during a study of blood T cell repertoires in COVID-19. CDR3 size: 12 residues. V lost 4 bases and J lost 4, with 5 bases in between. Germline lookup yields CDR1 ENHRY and CDR2 SYGVKD. TCRdb keeps only in-frame clones here, not all; method: immunoSEQ multiplex PCR. The sample lists 180,000 or so clones, 84% occurring once. The TCR originated in a man in his forties or fifties who had recovered from COVID-19. This sequence joins TRBV10-3 and TRBJ1-5; no clear D gene. Sequenced material: peripheral blood. The CDR3 DNA reads TGTGCCATCAGTGCTAATAATCAGCCCCAGCATTTT. Its protein product is CAISANNQPQHF.